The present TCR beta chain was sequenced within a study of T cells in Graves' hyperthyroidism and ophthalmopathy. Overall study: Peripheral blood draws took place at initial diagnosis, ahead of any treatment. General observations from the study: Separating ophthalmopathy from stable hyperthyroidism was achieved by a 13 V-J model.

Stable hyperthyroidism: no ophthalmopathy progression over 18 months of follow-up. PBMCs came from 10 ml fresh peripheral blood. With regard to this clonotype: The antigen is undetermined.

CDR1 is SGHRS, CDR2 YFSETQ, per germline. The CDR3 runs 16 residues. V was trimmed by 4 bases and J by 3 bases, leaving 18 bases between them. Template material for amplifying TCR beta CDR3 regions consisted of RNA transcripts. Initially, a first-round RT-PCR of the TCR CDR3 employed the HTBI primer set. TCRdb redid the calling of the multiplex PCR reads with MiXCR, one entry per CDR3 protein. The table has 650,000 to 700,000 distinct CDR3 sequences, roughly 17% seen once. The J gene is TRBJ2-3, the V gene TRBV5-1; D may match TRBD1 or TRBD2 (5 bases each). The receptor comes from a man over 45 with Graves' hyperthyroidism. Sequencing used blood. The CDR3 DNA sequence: TGCGCCAGCAGCCCGGGCCGGGACCGAAGGACAGATACGCAGTATTTT. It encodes CASSPGRDRRTDTQYF.